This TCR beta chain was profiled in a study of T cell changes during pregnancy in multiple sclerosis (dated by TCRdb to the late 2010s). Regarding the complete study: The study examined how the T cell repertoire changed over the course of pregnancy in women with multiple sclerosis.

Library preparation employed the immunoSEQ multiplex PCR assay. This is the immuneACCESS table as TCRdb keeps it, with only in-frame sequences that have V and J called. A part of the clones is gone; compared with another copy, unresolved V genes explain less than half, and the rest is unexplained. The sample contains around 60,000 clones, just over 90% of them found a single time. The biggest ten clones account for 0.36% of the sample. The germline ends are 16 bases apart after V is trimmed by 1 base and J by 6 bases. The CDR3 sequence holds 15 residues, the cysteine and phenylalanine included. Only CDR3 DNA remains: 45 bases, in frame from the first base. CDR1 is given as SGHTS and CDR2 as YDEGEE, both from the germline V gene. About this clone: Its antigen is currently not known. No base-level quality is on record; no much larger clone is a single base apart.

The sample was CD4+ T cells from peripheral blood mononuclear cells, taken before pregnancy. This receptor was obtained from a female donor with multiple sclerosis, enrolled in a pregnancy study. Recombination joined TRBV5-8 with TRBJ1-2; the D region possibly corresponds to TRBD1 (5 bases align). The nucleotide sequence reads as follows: TGTGCCAGCAGCTTGCGCAGGGCTATTTTCGATGGCTACACCTTC. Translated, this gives CASSLRRAIFDGYTF.